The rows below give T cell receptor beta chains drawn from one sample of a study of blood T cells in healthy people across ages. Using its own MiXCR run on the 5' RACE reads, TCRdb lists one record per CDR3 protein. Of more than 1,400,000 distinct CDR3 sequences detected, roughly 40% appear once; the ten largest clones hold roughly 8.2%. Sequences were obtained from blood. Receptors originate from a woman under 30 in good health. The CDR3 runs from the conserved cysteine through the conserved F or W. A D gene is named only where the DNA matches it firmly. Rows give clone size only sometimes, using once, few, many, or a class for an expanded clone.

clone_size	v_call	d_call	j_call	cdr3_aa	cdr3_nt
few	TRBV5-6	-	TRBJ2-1	CASSRRTSYNEQFF	TGTGCCAGCAGCAGAAGGACGAGCTACAATGAGCAGTTCTTC
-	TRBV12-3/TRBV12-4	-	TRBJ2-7	CASRPRSGQHNEQYF	TGTGCCAGCAGGCCCCGGAGCGGGCAGCACAATGAGCAGTACTTC
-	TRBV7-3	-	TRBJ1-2	CASSLSGPVDANYGYTF	TGTGCCAGCAGCTTATCGGGGCCAGTCGACGCTAACTATGGCTACACCTTC
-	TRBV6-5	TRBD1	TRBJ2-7	CASSYTGTGGPYEQYF	TGTGCCAGCAGTTACACCGGGACAGGGGGCCCCTACGAGCAGTACTTC
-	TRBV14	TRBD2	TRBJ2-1	CASSPETGGRSYNEQFF	TGTGCCAGCAGCCCTGAGACGGGAGGGCGGTCCTACAATGAGCAGTTCTTC
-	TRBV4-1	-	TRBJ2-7	CASSQRGPSSYEQYF	TGCGCCAGCAGCCAGAGGGGACCGAGCTCCTACGAGCAGTACTTC
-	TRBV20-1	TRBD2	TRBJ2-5	CSASSRGGGGFNEQYF	TGCAGTGCTAGCTCCCGCGGGGGCGGGGGGTTCAATGAGCAGTACTTC
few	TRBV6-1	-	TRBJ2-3	CASSDLLPRADTDTQYF	TGTGCCAGCAGTGATCTACTCCCCAGGGCCGACACAGATACGCAGTATTTT
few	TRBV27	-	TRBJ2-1	CASSLSVAENYNEQFF	TGTGCCAGCAGTTTATCGGTAGCGGAGAACTACAATGAGCAGTTCTTC
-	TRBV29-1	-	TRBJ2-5	CSWGRQETQYF	TGCAGCTGGGGGAGGCAAGAGACCCAGTACTTC
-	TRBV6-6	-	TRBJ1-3	CASSYDGSGNTIYF	TGTGCCAGCAGTTACGACGGCTCTGGAAACACCATATATTTT
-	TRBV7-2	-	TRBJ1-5	CASRTVGEPQHF	TGTGCCAGCAGAACCGTAGGAGAGCCCCAGCATTTT
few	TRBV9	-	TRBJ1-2	CASQDSSNYGYTF	TGTGCCAGCCAGGACAGTTCTAACTATGGCTACACCTTC
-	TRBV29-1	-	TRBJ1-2	CSAGQSNYGYTF	TGCAGCGCTGGACAGTCTAACTATGGCTACACCTTC
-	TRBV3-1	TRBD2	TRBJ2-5	CASSRRLAGGPFGETQYF	TGTGCCAGCAGCCGAAGACTAGCGGGAGGGCCGTTTGGGGAGACCCAGTACTTC
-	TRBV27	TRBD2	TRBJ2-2	CASSPMTSGGDTGELFF	TGTGCCAGCAGTCCGATGACTAGCGGGGGGGACACCGGGGAGCTGTTTTTT
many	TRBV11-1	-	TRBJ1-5	CASSPGAGQPQHF	TGTGCCAGCAGCCCAGGGGCGGGTCAGCCCCAGCATTTT
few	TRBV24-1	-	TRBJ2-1	CATSDRSVTSYNEQFF	TGTGCCACCAGTGATCGGAGTGTTACTTCCTACAATGAGCAGTTCTTC
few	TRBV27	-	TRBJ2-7	CASGVEQYF	TGTGCCAGCGGGGTCGAGCAGTACTTC
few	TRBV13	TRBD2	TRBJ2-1	CASRFGTSGRAFNEQFF	TGTGCCAGCAGATTCGGGACTAGCGGGAGGGCGTTCAATGAGCAGTTCTTC
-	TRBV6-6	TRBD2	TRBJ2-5	CASSYYTSGEETQYF	TGTGCCAGCAGTTACTATACTAGCGGGGAAGAGACCCAGTACTTC
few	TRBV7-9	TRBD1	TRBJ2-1	CASSYRDRGHNEQFF	TGTGCCAGCAGCTACCGGGACAGGGGACACAATGAGCAGTTCTTC
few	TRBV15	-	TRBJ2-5	CATSRDLTQVPETQYF	TGTGCCACCAGCAGAGATCTCACCCAAGTTCCAGAGACCCAGTACTTC
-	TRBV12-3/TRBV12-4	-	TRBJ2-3	CASSLNGKTDTQYF	TGTGCCAGCAGTTTAAACGGGAAGACAGATACGCAGTATTTT
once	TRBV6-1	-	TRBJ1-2	CASREAGNTYGYTF	TGTGCCAGCAGGGAAGCGGGGAATACCTATGGCTACACCTTC
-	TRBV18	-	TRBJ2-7	CASSPSGFPYEQYF	TGTGCCAGCTCACCATCGGGGTTCCCCTACGAGCAGTACTTC
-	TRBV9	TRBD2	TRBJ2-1	CASSVGLAGEGEQFF	TGTGCCAGCAGCGTAGGACTAGCGGGAGAGGGTGAGCAGTTCTTC
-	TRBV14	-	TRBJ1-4	CASSPLTGTTNEKLFF	TGTGCCAGCAGCCCCCTGACAGGCACAACTAATGAAAAACTGTTTTTT
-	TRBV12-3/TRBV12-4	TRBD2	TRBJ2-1	CASSGYSGGAYNEQFF	TGTGCCAGCAGTGGCTATAGCGGGGGGGCCTACAATGAGCAGTTCTTC
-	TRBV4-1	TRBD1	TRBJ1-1	CASKRTGGVGAGAFF	TGCGCCAGCAAAAGGACAGGGGGGGTTGGCGCTGGAGCTTTCTTT
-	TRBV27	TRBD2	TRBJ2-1	CASSPSAGALNNEQFF	TGTGCCAGCAGTCCATCAGCGGGAGCCCTTAACAATGAGCAGTTCTTC
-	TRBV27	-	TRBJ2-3	CASSVGGANTQYF	TGTGCCAGCAGTGTGGGCGGGGCAAATACGCAGTATTTT
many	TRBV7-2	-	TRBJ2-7	CASSLRSEFSYEQYF	TGTGCCAGCAGCTTAAGGTCCGAATTCTCCTACGAGCAGTACTTC
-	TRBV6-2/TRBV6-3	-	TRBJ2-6	CASSYYGTTRSGANVLTF	TGTGCCAGCAGTTATTATGGGACAACCCGCTCTGGGGCCAACGTCCTGACTTTC
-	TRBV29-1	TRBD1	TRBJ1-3	CSVEAPGQGVGTIYF	TGCAGCGTTGAAGCGCCGGGACAGGGGGTAGGCACCATATATTTT
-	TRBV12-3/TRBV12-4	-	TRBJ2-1	CASSPYGGAQFF	TGTGCCAGCAGCCCTTACGGAGGCGCGCAGTTCTTC
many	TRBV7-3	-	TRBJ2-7	CASSLTPGAYEQYF	TGTGCCAGCAGCTTAACCCCGGGGGCCTACGAGCAGTACTTC
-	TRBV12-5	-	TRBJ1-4	CASGLDQGNEKLFF	TGTGCTAGTGGTTTGGACCAGGGGAATGAAAAACTGTTTTTT
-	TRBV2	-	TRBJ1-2	CASTRTSDYGYTF	TGTGCCAGCACTCGGACCTCGGACTATGGCTACACCTTC